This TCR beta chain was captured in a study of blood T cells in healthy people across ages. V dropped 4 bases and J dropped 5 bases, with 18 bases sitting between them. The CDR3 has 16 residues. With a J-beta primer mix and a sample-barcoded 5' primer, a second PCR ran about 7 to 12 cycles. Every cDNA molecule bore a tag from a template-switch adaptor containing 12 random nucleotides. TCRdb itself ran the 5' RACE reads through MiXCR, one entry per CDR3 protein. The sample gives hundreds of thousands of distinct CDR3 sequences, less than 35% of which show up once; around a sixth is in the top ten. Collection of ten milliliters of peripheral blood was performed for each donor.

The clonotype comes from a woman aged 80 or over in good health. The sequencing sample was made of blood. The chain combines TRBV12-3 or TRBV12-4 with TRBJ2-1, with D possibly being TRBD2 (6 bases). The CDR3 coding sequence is TGTGCCAGCAGTTCCGCCCGGAGGGGCGCGGACAATGAGCAGTTCTTC. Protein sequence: CASSSARRGADNEQFF.